These 24 T cell receptor beta chains came from one sample sequenced in a study of PD-1 blockade in classical Hodgkin lymphoma. TCRdb's table, derived via immunoSEQ multiplex PCR, lists solely in-frame clones and lacks some. The sample shows 150,000 or so clones, about 78% of them seen only once. There was relapse after autologous stem cell transplantation in every patient, and there was variation in brentuximab vedotin exposure. Source: peripheral blood mononuclear cells (PBMCs), taken before the second cycle of nivolumab. These receptors were taken from a human donor with classical Hodgkin lymphoma.

Here the CDR3 reads CASSFPVGDTQYF. CDR3 nucleotide sequence: TGTGCCAGCAGCTTCCCAGTAGGGGATACGCAGTATTTT. This chain connects TRBV7-9 to TRBJ2-3; D is uncertain. This CDR3 is 13 amino acids long. Between the trimmed V and J ends, which lost 3 bases and 6 bases, there was a span of 10 bases. The germline CDR1 and CDR2 sequences are SEHNR and FQNEAQ (reference sequence).

The chain combines TRBV10-3 with TRBJ1-2; 7 nucleotides line up with TRBD1. The CDR3 runs to 15 residues. The V segment lost 3 bases and the J segment 4 bases; nucleotides outside the gene matches: 8. From germline, CDR1 is ENHRY and CDR2 SYGVKD. The DNA of the CDR3 is TGTGCCATCAGTGAAAACCCCGGGACAGCCTATGGCTACACCTTC. It codes for CAISENPGTAYGYTF.

CDR3 sequence: CASSVDPGARGETQYF. The CDR3, as DNA: TGTGCCAGCAGCGTAGATCCGGGGGCGCGAGGAGAGACCCAGTACTTC. The chain combines TRBV9 with TRBJ2-5; D may match TRBD1 or TRBD2 (6 bases each). From germline, CDR1 is SGDLS and CDR2 YYNGEE. The CDR3 has 16 amino acids. Trimming took off 0 bases at V and 4 bases at J, with 16 bases between the two ends.

This chain connects TRBV19 to TRBJ1-2, with a tentative D call TRBD1 (5 bases). The V end was cut by 3 bases, the J end by 7 bases, with 18 bases between. Germline assignment: CDR1 LNHDA and CDR2 SQIVND (reference sequence). CDR3 length equals 15 residues. CDR3 coding DNA: TGTGCCAGTAGTATCGACAGTCATCAGGCTGCTGGCTACACCTTC. It encodes CASSIDSHQAAGYTF.

The chain is built from TRBV5-5 and TRBJ2-1; D is uncertain. This CDR3 region has 16 residues. Per the germline V gene, CDR1 is SGHKS and CDR2 is YYEKEE (reference sequence). V was shortened by 0 bases and J by 2 bases, with 12 bases between the two germline ends. CDR3 in amino acids: CASSLASSTTYNEQFF. The CDR3 DNA follows: TGTGCCAGCAGCTTGGCTAGTTCCACCACCTACAATGAGCAGTTCTTC.

V gene TRBV7-8 combines with J gene TRBJ2-7, with 9 bases lining up with TRBD2. Germline CDR1 SGHVS, CDR2 FQNEAQ. The trim removed 4 bases at V and 3 bases at J, leaving 7 bases unmatched. The CDR3 has 15 amino acids. This CDR3 reads CASSYWTSALYEQYF. CDR3 coding DNA: TGTGCCAGCAGCTATTGGACTAGCGCGCTCTACGAGCAGTACTTC.

V and J are TRBV6-5 and TRBJ2-7; no reliable D call. The CDR3 runs to 14 residues. CDR1 and CDR2 (germline): MNHEY, SVGAGI. Trimming pared 0 bases from V and 4 bases from J, leaving 10 bases between. CDR3 protein: CASSYSGSTYEQYF. The DNA of the CDR3 is TGTGCCAGCAGTTACTCGGGCAGTACGTACGAGCAGTACTTC.

The chain joins TRBV5-4 to TRBJ2-5, with D perhaps TRBD1 (6 bases). Looked up from germline, CDR1 is SGHNT and CDR2 is YYREEE (reference sequence). The length of the CDR3 is 13 residues. The V gene lost 2 bases and the J gene lost 4 bases, with 9 bases spanning the gap. This CDR3 is CASSFGQTETQYF. The CDR3, as DNA: TGTGCCAGCAGCTTTGGACAGACAGAGACCCAGTACTTC. The entire variable domain, with the rest obtained from reference TRBV5-4 and TRBJ2-5, is as follows: ETGVTQSPTHLIKTRGQQVTLRCSSQSGHNTVSWYQQALGQGPQFIFQYYREEENGRGNFPPRFSGLQFPNYSSELNVNALELDDSALYLCASSFGQTETQYFGPGTRLLVL.

Only one count was recorded for this clone. J is TRBJ2-1 and V is TRBV10-2; 16 bases line up with TRBD2. The CDR3 is made up of 14 amino acids. Trimming took 6 bases from V and 9 from J; bases not matched to a gene: 2. Per the germline V gene, CDR1 is WSHSY and CDR2 is SAAADI. This chain's CDR3 is CASRGLAGGGEQFF. The CDR3 DNA reads TGCGCCAGCAGGGGACTAGCGGGGGGGGGTGAGCAGTTCTTC.

V usage is TRBV19 and J usage is TRBJ1-2; D unclear. V was trimmed by 5 bases and J by 4 bases, leaving 5 bases between them. In germline, CDR1 is LNHDA, CDR2 SQIVND (reference sequence). The CDR3 totals 11 residues. The chain's CDR3 is CASSGVYGYTF. As DNA, the CDR3 is TGTGCCAGTAGTGGGGTCTATGGCTACACCTTC.

This chain uses TRBV18 with TRBJ2-1; the match to TRBD2 covers 11 bases. The CDR3 totals 18 residues. From germline, CDR1 is KGHSH and CDR2 LQKENI. V was clipped by 1 base and J by 3 bases; unmatched bases: 8. CDR3 sequence: CASSPLRLAGLYYNEQFF. CDR3 DNA: TGTGCCAGCTCACCACTCAGACTAGCGGGATTGTACTACAATGAGCAGTTCTTC.

This clone was seen a few times. The gene calls are TRBV19 and TRBJ1-1; a weak D match, TRBD1 (6 bases). The CDR3 has 14 residues. Germline V lookup: CDR1 LNHDA, CDR2 SQIVND (reference sequence). Between the trimmed V and J ends, which lost 5 bases and 1 base, there was a span of 11 bases. The CDR3 region has the DNA TGTGCCAGTAGTTTTGTAGGGGGGAACACTGAAGCTTTCTTT. It encodes CASSFVGGNTEAFF.

The gene calls are TRBV19 and TRBJ2-2; 7 bases agree with TRBD2. The ends lost 5 bases at V and 2 bases at J; junction bases unmatched: 5. Per the germline V gene, CDR1 is LNHDA and CDR2 is SQIVND (reference sequence). The CDR3 covers 15 residues. The CDR3 sequence is CASSPRGDNTGELFF. The CDR3 DNA is TGTGCCAGTAGTCCTCGGGGGGACAACACCGGGGAGCTGTTTTTT. The entire variable domain, with the rest obtained from reference TRBV19 and TRBJ2-2, is as follows: DGGITQSPKYLFRKEGQNVTLSCEQNLNHDAMYWYRQDPGQGLRLIYYSQIVNDFQKGDIAEGYSVSREKKESFPLTVTSAQKNPTAFYLCASSPRGDNTGELFFGEGSRLTVL.

This clone was seen just once. The V call is TRBV10-3, the J call TRBJ2-5, with D perhaps matching TRBD2 (5 bases). V lost 0 bases and J lost 4, with 6 bases in between. The CDR3 sequence is 13 residues long. The germline CDR1 and CDR2 sequences are ENHRY and SYGVKD. This CDR3 is CAISESSAETQYF. CDR3 DNA: TGTGCCATCAGTGAGTCTAGCGCAGAGACCCAGTACTTC.

The chain uses TRBV18 and TRBJ2-5; D possibly corresponds to TRBD2 (5 bases). CDR3 length: 13 residues. CDR1 KGHSH and CDR2 LQKENI come from the germline V gene. V shed 3 bases and J shed 1 base, with 6 bases lying between them. The CDR3 bases are TGTGCCAGCTCACCGCGGGCCCAAGAGACCCAGTACTTC. Translated, it gives CASSPRAQETQYF. Full variable domain (remainder filled in from reference TRBV18 and TRBJ2-5): NAGVMQNPRHLVRRRGQEARLRCSPMKGHSHVYWYRQLPEEGLKFMVYLQKENIIDESGMPKERFSAEFPKEGPSILRIQQVVRGDSAAYFCASSPRAQETQYFGPGTRLLVL.

The chain joins TRBV11-3 to TRBJ2-3; D is unclear. The CDR3 runs to 13 residues. The germline V and J ends were trimmed by 0 bases and 3 bases, with 4 bases remaining between them. The germline CDR1 and CDR2 sequences are SGHNT and YENEEA. CDR3 loop: CASSLDRTDTQYF. The CDR3 DNA sequence: TGTGCCAGCAGCTTAGACCGAACAGATACGCAGTATTTT.

The chain is built from TRBV7-3 and TRBJ2-1, with D tentatively TRBD1 (7 bases). The CDR3 is 13 amino acids. Germline V gene data show CDR1 as SGHTA and CDR2 as FQGTGA. V was cut by 3 bases and J by 6 bases, with 9 bases left in between. CDR3 in amino acids: CASSFQGGNEQFF. As DNA, the CDR3 is TGTGCCAGCAGCTTCCAGGGGGGCAATGAGCAGTTCTTC.

The chain links TRBV28 to TRBJ1-3; no firm D call. The V gene's germline CDR1 is MDHEN and CDR2 SYDVKM. Trimming pared 5 bases from V and 2 bases from J, leaving 4 bases between. The CDR3 contains 12 residues. The CDR3 sequence: CASSLAGNTIYF. CDR3 bases: TGTGCCAGCAGTCTCGCTGGAAACACCATATATTTT.

This rearrangement joins TRBV28 to TRBJ2-7; a weak D match, TRBD1 (7 bases). Germline CDR1 MDHEN, CDR2 SYDVKM. Trimming took 6 bases from V and 7 from J, leaving 19 bases between them. This CDR3 comprises 14 residues. In nucleotides, the CDR3 is TGTGCCAGCAGCCCCGGGACAGCCGGAGGGGAGCAGTACTTC. Residues: CASSPGTAGGEQYF.

V is TRBV28 and J is TRBJ2-5; weak D call: TRBD2 (5 bases). V was shortened by 6 bases and J by 1 base, with 15 bases between the two germline ends. This CDR3 contains 15 residues. Germline V lookup: CDR1 MDHEN, CDR2 SYDVKM. The CDR3 DNA follows: TGTGCCAGCAGCGTTTTCGCGGACTTCCAAGAGACCCAGTACTTC. Encoded protein: CASSVFADFQETQYF. The variable domain in full, completed from reference TRBV28 and TRBJ2-5, reads DVKVTQSSRYLVKRTGEKVFLECVQDMDHENMFWYRQDPGLGLRLIYFSYDVKMKEKGDIPEGYSVSREKKERFSLILESASTNQTSMYLCASSVFADFQETQYFGPGTRLLVL.

This chain links TRBV6-5 with TRBJ2-2; D perhaps matches TRBD2 (5 bases). The CDR3 runs 12 residues. V lost 5 bases and J lost 7, with 8 bases in between. Looked up from germline, CDR1 is MNHEY and CDR2 is SVGAGI. DNA of the CDR3: TGTGCCAGCAGTCCCGGGAACGGGGAGCTGTTTTTT. This translates into CASSPGNGELFF.

The chain is built from TRBV18 and TRBJ2-5; a possible D gene is TRBD2 (5 bases). From germline, CDR1 is KGHSH and CDR2 LQKENI. V dropped 1 base and J dropped 5 bases, with 5 bases sitting between them. This CDR3 contains 12 residues. The CDR3 sequence is CASSPREETQYF. CDR3 sequence (DNA): TGTGCCAGCTCACCACGGGAGGAGACCCAGTACTTC.

The rearrangement joins TRBV6-1 to TRBJ1-5, with a weak D call TRBD1 (5 bases). Trimming cost V 5 bases and J 2 bases, with 7 bases left between them. The CDR3 is 13 amino acids. The germline V gene encodes CDR1 MNHNS and CDR2 SASEGT. CDR3 in amino acids: CASSQGGNQPQHF. The CDR3 DNA is TGTGCCAGCAGTCAGGGCGGCAATCAGCCCCAGCATTTT.

This clone was seen once. The chain links TRBV11-1 to TRBJ2-3, with 7 bases aligning to TRBD1. Trimming at V came to 3 bases and at J to 5 bases, leaving 5 bases not matched to a gene. CDR1 and CDR2 (germline): SGHAT, FQDESV (reference sequence). The CDR3 has 14 residues. The CDR3 coding sequence is TGTGCCAGCAGCTTGAATAGGGGGCGAGATACGCAGTATTTT. Amino acid sequence: CASSLNRGRDTQYF. Full variable domain (remainder filled in from reference TRBV11-1 and TRBJ2-3): EAEVAQSPRYKITEKSQAVAFWCDPISGHATLYWYRQILGQGPELLVQFQDESVVDDSQLPKDRFSAERLKGVDSTLKIQPAELGDSAMYLCASSLNRGRDTQYFGPGTRLTVL.